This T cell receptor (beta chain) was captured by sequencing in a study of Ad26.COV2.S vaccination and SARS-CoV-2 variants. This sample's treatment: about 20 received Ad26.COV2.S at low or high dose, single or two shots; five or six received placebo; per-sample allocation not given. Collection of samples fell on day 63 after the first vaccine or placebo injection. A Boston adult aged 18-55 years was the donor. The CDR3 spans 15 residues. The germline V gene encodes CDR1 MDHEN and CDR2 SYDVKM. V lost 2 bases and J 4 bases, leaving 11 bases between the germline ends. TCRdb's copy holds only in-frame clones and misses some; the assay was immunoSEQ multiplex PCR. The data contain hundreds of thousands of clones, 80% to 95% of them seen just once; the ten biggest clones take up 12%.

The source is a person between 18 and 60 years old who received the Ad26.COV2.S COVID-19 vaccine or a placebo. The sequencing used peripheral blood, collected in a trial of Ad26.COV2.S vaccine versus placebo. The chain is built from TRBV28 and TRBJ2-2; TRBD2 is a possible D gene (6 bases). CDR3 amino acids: CASSLRGKGTGELFF. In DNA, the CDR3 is TGTGCCAGCAGTTTACGCGGGAAGGGCACCGGGGAGCTGTTTTTT.